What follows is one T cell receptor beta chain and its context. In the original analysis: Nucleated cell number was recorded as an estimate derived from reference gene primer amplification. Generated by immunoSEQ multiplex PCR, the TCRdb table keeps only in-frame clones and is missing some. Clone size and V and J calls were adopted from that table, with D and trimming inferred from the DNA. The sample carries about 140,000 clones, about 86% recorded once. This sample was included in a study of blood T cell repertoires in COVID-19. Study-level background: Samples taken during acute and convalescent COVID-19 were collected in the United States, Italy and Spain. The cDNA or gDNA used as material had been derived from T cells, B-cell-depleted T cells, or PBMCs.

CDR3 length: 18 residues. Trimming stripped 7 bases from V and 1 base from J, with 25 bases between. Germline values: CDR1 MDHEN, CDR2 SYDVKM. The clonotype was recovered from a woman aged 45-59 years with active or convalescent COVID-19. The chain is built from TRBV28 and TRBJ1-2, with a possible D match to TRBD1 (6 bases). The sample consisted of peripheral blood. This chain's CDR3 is CASISGLQGGELNYGYTF. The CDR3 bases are TGTGCCAGCATTTCCGGCCTACAGGGTGGGGAACTTAACTATGGCTACACCTTC.